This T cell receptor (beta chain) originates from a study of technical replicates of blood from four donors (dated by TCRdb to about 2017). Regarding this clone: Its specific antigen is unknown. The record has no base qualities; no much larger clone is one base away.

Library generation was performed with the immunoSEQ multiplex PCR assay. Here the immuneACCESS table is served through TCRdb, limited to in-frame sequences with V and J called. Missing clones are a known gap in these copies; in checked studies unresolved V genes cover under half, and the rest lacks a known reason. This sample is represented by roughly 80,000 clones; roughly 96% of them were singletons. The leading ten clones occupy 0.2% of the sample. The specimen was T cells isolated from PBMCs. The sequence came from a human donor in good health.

At the DNA level, the sequence is TGTGCCAGCAGTCGCGATAGGGGGTACGAGCAGTACTTC. Protein translation: CASSRDRGYEQYF. The chain links TRBV6-5 with TRBJ2-5, and TRBD1 may be the D gene, going by 6 matching bases. Matching the DNA end better, TRBJ2-7 makes the J call doubtful. Its CDR3 holds 13 amino acids, cysteine through phenylalanine. Kept here is only the CDR3 DNA, which spans 39 bases and is read in frame from base 1. Looking up the germline V gene yields CDR1 MNHEY and CDR2 SVGAGI.